This T cell receptor (beta chain) was retrieved from a study of T-cell memory formation after mild COVID-19. Overall study: Clusters were largely donor specific. Points from the study as a whole: CD4/CD8 balance held among clones contracting day 15 to 85, and later expanders leaned CD4+. Those CD4+ clones that contracted were mainly in CM and EM (CD8+ ones in EMRA).

This clonotype was picked up many times. As yet, its antigen is unknown. 5'RACE, which relied on constant-segment primers, yielded TCR alpha and TCR beta cDNA libraries carrying sample barcodes and UMIs. In TCRdb, the 5' RACE reads were re-called with MiXCR into one record per CDR3 protein. Of some 150,000 distinct CDR3 sequences in the sample, roughly 6.2% are singletons; the top ten hold 2% to 2.5%. The CDR3 is made up of 19 amino acids. V trimming: 0 bases; J trimming: 5 bases; junction bases outside the gene matches: 13. Germline-derived CDR1 and CDR2 are MGHRA and YSYEKL. Sequenced input: PBMCs or a T cell subset sorted from them (not recorded which). The chain joins TRBV4-1 to TRBJ2-6; TRBD2 aligns across 7 bases. The TCR originated in an adult woman who had mild COVID-19 (a few samples of this study predate the infection). Cell type and time point are not known. Written as DNA, the CDR3 is TGCGCCAGCAGCCAAGATCGGACTAGTCCGGCCCCCTGGGCCAACGTCCTGACTTTC. Translated: CASSQDRTSPAPWANVLTF.